This T cell receptor beta chain was retrieved from a study of beta chain features in type 1 diabetes. Study-wide background: The study examined roughly 110,000,000 sorted cells across all samples. Overall study results and limits: Moderately but significantly shorter TCRB CDR3s were found in Type 1 diabetes patients in all four CD4+ subsets.

CDR3 length equals 15 residues. Germline values: CDR1 LGHNA, CDR2 YNFKEQ. The V gene lost 1 base and the J gene lost 3 bases, with 10 bases spanning the gap. The sequenced template was cDNA made from the entire isolated RNA. TCRdb's copy holds only in-frame clones and misses some; the assay was immunoSEQ multiplex PCR. The profile shows some 44,000 clones, under 65% of them singletons. This clone was seen just once. Its antigen is still unknown. The source is a young woman in good health. Sequenced sample: Tregs from blood. The genes are TRBV4-2 and TRBJ2-1; no reliable D call. CDR3 DNA sequence: TGTGCCAGCAGCCAAGGACATCCCGACTACAATGAGCAGTTCTTC. Protein: CASSQGHPDYNEQFF.